The 26 T cell receptor beta chains below all came from one sample that was sequenced in a study of shared clonotypes between healthy human individuals. The method was immunoSEQ multiplex PCR; TCRdb's version includes in-frame clones alone and lacks a portion of them. The sample comprises hundreds of thousands of clones, around 67% of which are singletons, and about 1.8% rests with the top ten. The sample consisted of memory CD4+ T cells sorted from blood. Subset defined: CD45RA-negative fraction. The receptors shown here come from a woman aged 25-40 years in good health.

The J gene is TRBJ2-5, the V gene TRBV10-3, with D perhaps matching TRBD2 (5 bases). Germline V gives CDR1 ENHRY, CDR2 SYGVKD. The CDR3 runs to 13 residues. V lost 7 bases and J 4 bases, leaving 13 bases between the germline ends. CDR3 DNA sequence: TGTGCCATCATGGCCCCGGGAACAGAGACCCAGTACTTC. It is translated as CAIMAPGTETQYF.

This clone was recorded once. This sequence joins TRBV5-1 and TRBJ1-4; tentative D call: TRBD1 (6 bases). Trimming took 1 base from V and 2 from J, leaving 12 bases between them. The CDR3 spans 16 residues. The germline V gene encodes CDR1 SGHRS and CDR2 YFSETQ. The CDR3 loop reads CASSLSPQGTNEKLFF. The CDR3 bases are TGCGCCAGCAGCTTGAGTCCACAGGGTACTAATGAAAAACTGTTTTTT.

This clone was seen more than once but under ten times. The chain links TRBV7-2 to TRBJ2-7, with a possible D match to TRBD2 (6 bases). Germline-derived CDR1 and CDR2 are SGHTA and FQGNSA. The CDR3 length is 16 residues. V was shortened by 5 bases and J by 0 bases, with 17 bases between the two germline ends. The CDR3 protein is CASSPQGGAASYEQYF. Here the CDR3 DNA reads TGTGCCAGCAGCCCCCAAGGAGGGGCAGCCTCCTACGAGCAGTACTTC.

This clone was found a few times. This rearrangement joins TRBV5-4 to TRBJ2-2; no firm D call. The CDR3 has 15 amino acids. Trimming removed 4 bases at V and 8 bases at J, with 18 bases between. Germline V gene lookup returns CDR1 SGHNT and CDR2 YYREEE (reference sequence). The CDR3 sequence is CASSQEGGLMGELFF. DNA for the CDR3: TGTGCCAGCAGCCAAGAAGGTGGCTTGATGGGGGAGCTGTTTTTT.

The V and J genes are TRBV10-1 and TRBJ2-7; TRBD2 aligns across 9 bases. The CDR3 spans 13 residues. V gave up 6 bases and J gave up 4 bases; unmatched junction bases: 4. Germline V lookup: CDR1 WNHNN, CDR2 SYGVQD (reference sequence). The CDR3 DNA reads as TGCGCCAGCAGCCCGGGACTAGCTTACGAGCAGTACTTC. It encodes CASSPGLAYEQYF.

The chain combines TRBV14 with TRBJ1-2; D ambiguous. The germline V and J ends were trimmed by 2 bases and 8 bases, with 12 bases remaining between them. In germline, CDR1 is SGHDN, CDR2 FVKESK. The CDR3 length is 13 residues. The CDR3 is CASSQPPMVGYTF. Written as DNA, the CDR3 is TGTGCCAGCAGCCAACCCCCAATGGTCGGCTACACCTTC.

The rearrangement uses TRBV2 and TRBJ2-3, with 15 bases fitting TRBD2. After removal of 6 bases from V and 5 bases from J, the junction contained 6 bases not matched to a gene. CDR1 and CDR2 (germline): SNHLY, FYNNEI. The CDR3 has 16 residues. CDR3 DNA: TGTGCCAGCAGCCCGGGACTAGCGGGAGGAGGAGATACGCAGTATTTT. Its protein product is CASSPGLAGGGDTQYF.

V gene TRBV5-4 combines with J gene TRBJ1-5, with TRBD1 identical over 8 bases. V shed 0 bases, J shed 3 bases, and the junction held 2 bases outside the gene matches. Germline V gene lookup returns CDR1 SGHNT and CDR2 YYREEE (reference sequence). This CDR3 comprises 15 residues. The CDR3 region is CASSLGTGINQPQHF. DNA for the CDR3: TGTGCCAGCAGCTTGGGGACAGGGATCAATCAGCCCCAGCATTTT.

V gene TRBV11-3 combines with J gene TRBJ2-2; D is unclear. Germline CDR1 is SGHNT and CDR2 is YENEEA. Between the trimmed V and J ends, which lost 2 bases and 6 bases, there was a span of 13 bases. CDR3 size: 15 residues. The CDR3 DNA follows: TGTGCCAGCAGCTTATCTTCAACCGCCGCCGGGGAGCTGTTTTTT. This gives the protein CASSLSSTAAGELFF.

The CDR3 reads CATSEPQGRGANVLTF. CDR3 sequence (DNA): TGTGCCACCAGCGAGCCACAGGGTCGTGGGGCCAACGTCCTGACTTTC. The chain combines TRBV15 with TRBJ2-6; D might be TRBD1 (6 bases). This CDR3 is 16 amino acids long. The germline V gene encodes CDR1 LNHNV and CDR2 YYDKDF (reference sequence). V was pared by 5 bases and J by 3 bases, with 14 bases between.

The chain carries TRBV28 and TRBJ1-4; 7 nucleotides align to TRBD1. Germline loops: CDR1 MDHEN, CDR2 SYDVKM. The CDR3 totals 15 residues. The trim removed 5 bases at V and 6 bases at J, leaving 9 bases unmatched. The CDR3 loop reads CASSLAPGQYEKLFF. As DNA, the CDR3 is TGTGCCAGCAGTCTAGCCCCGGGACAGTATGAAAAACTGTTTTTT. Complete variable domain (other parts from reference TRBV28 and TRBJ1-4): DVKVTQSSRYLVKRTGEKVFLECVQDMDHENMFWYRQDPGLGLRLIYFSYDVKMKEKGDIPEGYSVSREKKERFSLILESASTNQTSMYLCASSLAPGQYEKLFFGSGTQLSVL.

The V gene is TRBV11-2, the J gene TRBJ2-5; 11 nucleotides align to TRBD2. With 5 bases clipped from V and 5 bases from J, the junction kept 4 bases outside the gene matches. The CDR3 sequence is 14 residues long. The germline gives CDR1 SGHAT, CDR2 FQNNGV. The CDR3 is CASSVSGRGETQYF. DNA for the CDR3: TGTGCCAGCAGCGTTAGCGGGAGGGGGGAGACCCAGTACTTC.

V usage is TRBV7-2 and J usage is TRBJ1-1; 7 positions match TRBD1. Germline V CDR1 and CDR2: SGHTA, FQGNSA. The V segment lost 6 bases and the J segment 0 bases; nucleotides outside the gene matches: 7. This CDR3 is built from 15 residues. As DNA, the CDR3 is TGTGCCAGCAGACCGAGAACAGGGGTGAACACTGAAGCTTTCTTT. Residues: CASRPRTGVNTEAFF.

This clone is a singleton in its sample. This chain uses TRBV5-1 with TRBJ2-2; 10 bases are shared with TRBD2. The V segment lost 4 bases and the J segment 6 bases; nucleotides outside the gene matches: 9. This CDR3 contains 16 residues. CDR1 SGHRS and CDR2 YFSETQ come from the germline V gene. CDR3 coding DNA: TGCGCCAGCAGCCTCCCCCTAGCGGGAGATCCCGGGGAGCTGTTTTTT. Its translation: CASSLPLAGDPGELFF. Supplemented by reference TRBV5-1 and TRBJ2-2, the full variable domain reads KAGVTQTPRYLIKTRGQQVTLSCSPISGHRSVSWYQQTPGQGLQFLFEYFSETQRNKGNFPGRFSGRQFSNSRSEMNVSTLELGDSALYLCASSLPLAGDPGELFFGEGSRLTVL.

This clone came up a few times. V and J are TRBV19 and TRBJ1-1, with TRBD1 matching 12 bases. This CDR3 has 18 amino acids. V dropped 9 bases and J dropped 6; count of bases not matched to a gene: 20. The germline CDR1 and CDR2 sequences are LNHDA and SQIVND (reference sequence). The CDR3 reads CASRDRGRVFQGWPEAFF. In nucleotides, the CDR3 is TGTGCCAGCCGGGACAGGGGGCGCGTATTTCAGGGATGGCCTGAAGCTTTCTTT.

This clone was detected only a few times. The chain recombines TRBV2 with TRBJ2-5; the D gene is possibly TRBD1 (8 bases). The germline gives CDR1 SNHLY, CDR2 FYNNEI. V was pared by 7 bases and J by 2 bases, with 17 bases between. This CDR3 region has 15 residues. CDR3 amino acids: CASNRQGRGQETQYF. The DNA for the CDR3 is TGTGCCAGCAATAGACAGGGGAGGGGGCAAGAGACCCAGTACTTC.

This clone was recorded once. The chain employs TRBV29-1 and TRBJ2-1; 8 positions match TRBD1. Unmatched junction bases numbered 6, after V lost 6 bases and J lost 8 bases. The CDR3 totals 12 residues. Germline V CDR1 and CDR2: SQVTM, ANQGSEA. CDR3 in amino acids: CSVWTGYDEQFF. DNA of the CDR3: TGCAGCGTATGGACAGGGTACGATGAGCAGTTCTTC.

V usage is TRBV5-6 and J usage is TRBJ1-2; 9 bases map to TRBD1. This CDR3 region has 14 residues. Trimming removed 2 bases from V and 4 bases from J; junction bases left unmatched: 3. The germline V gene encodes CDR1 SGHDT and CDR2 YYEEEE. CDR3 nucleotide sequence: TGTGCCAGCAGCTTAAAGGGACAGGGCTATGGCTACACCTTC. Its translation: CASSLKGQGYGYTF.

This clone was seen once. A much larger clonotype is one base distant, so this may be a read error. Other DNA sequences in the same sample also yield this CDR3. The chain is built from TRBV7-8 and TRBJ2-1, with D possibly matching TRBD1 (6 bases). V lost 5 bases and J 7 bases, leaving 21 bases between the germline ends. Per germline, CDR1 SGHVS and CDR2 FQNEAQ. The CDR3 length is 16 residues. In DNA, the CDR3 is TGTGCCAGCAGCAGATCGGGACAAGGGGCTCTGAATGAGCAGTTCTTC. Residues: CASSRSGQGALNEQFF.

The table lists this clone with a few counts. The same CDR3 is also encoded by other DNA sequences in this sample. The rearrangement uses TRBV5-1 and TRBJ1-3, with D unresolved. This CDR3 is built from 15 residues. V lost 0 bases to trimming and J lost 2 bases, with 9 bases between them. The germline gives CDR1 SGHRS, CDR2 YFSETQ. The CDR3 DNA reads as TGCGCCAGCAGCTTGGCCCCAGGAACTGGAAACACCATATATTTT. This gives the protein CASSLAPGTGNTIYF.

This clone was detected only a few times. This chain links TRBV2 with TRBJ1-5; TRBD1 might be the D (6 bases). This CDR3 region has 15 residues. The germline V and J ends were trimmed by 6 bases and 8 bases, with 20 bases remaining between them. Germline CDR1 SNHLY, CDR2 FYNNEI. CDR3 region: CASSETGKVWEPQHF. CDR3 DNA: TGTGCCAGCAGCGAAACAGGGAAAGTATGGGAGCCCCAGCATTTT.

The CDR3, as DNA: TGCGCCAGCAGTCCAATTTTCGGGGTCAATGAGCAGTTCTTC. This translates into CASSPIFGVNEQFF. The rearrangement links TRBV5-1 to TRBJ2-1; the D gene is possibly TRBD2 (5 bases). The CDR3 consists of 14 residues. The V and J ends lost 5 bases and 6 bases respectively, with 15 bases between them. CDR1 is SGHRS and CDR2 is YFSETQ in the germline V gene.

This chain links TRBV10-2 with TRBJ2-5; TRBD2 matches at 7 bases. The CDR3 has 15 amino acids. The germline V gene encodes CDR1 WSHSY and CDR2 SAAADI. V lost 2 bases, J lost 5 bases, and 8 bases stayed unmatched. The CDR3 spells CASSELAGVGETQYF. DNA of the CDR3: TGCGCCAGCAGTGAGCTGGCGGGAGTGGGGGAGACCCAGTACTTC.

The rearrangement uses TRBV5-1 and TRBJ2-7; 12 bases line up with TRBD2. Germline loops: CDR1 SGHRS, CDR2 YFSETQ. V was pared by 0 bases and J by 2 bases, with 6 bases of the junction left unmatched. The CDR3 extends over 17 amino acids. CDR3 in DNA: TGCGCCAGCAGCTTGGCCGAAAGACTAGCGGGAGCCTACGAGCAGTACTTC. As protein: CASSLAERLAGAYEQYF.

In regard to this clone: One base separates it from a far larger clone, so it is likely a read error. The genes are TRBV11-2 and TRBJ2-7, with D perhaps matching TRBD1 or TRBD2 (5 bases each). CDR3 length equals 12 residues. The germline V and J ends were trimmed by 5 bases and 6 bases, with 11 bases remaining between them. Germline V gives CDR1 SGHAT, CDR2 FQNNGV. CDR3 DNA: TGTGCCAGCAGCCTCGGGACCGGCGAGCAGTACTTC. It codes for CASSLGTGEQYF. Complete variable domain (other parts from reference TRBV11-2 and TRBJ2-7): EAGVAQSPRYKIIEKRQSVAFWCNPISGHATLYWYQQILGQGPKLLIQFQNNGVVDDSQLPKDRFSAERLKGVDSTLKIQPAKLEDSAVYLCASSLGTGEQYFGPGTRLTVT.

In nucleotides, the CDR3 is TGTGCCAGCAGCGACCCCCCGGACACTGAAGCTTTCTTT. Translating gives CASSDPPDTEAFF. The chain carries TRBV6-5 and TRBJ1-1, with D unclear. The CDR3 runs 13 residues. CDR1 is MNHEY and CDR2 is SVGAGI in the germline V gene. V was clipped by 6 bases and J by 3 bases, with 11 bases between them.